This is a list of T cell receptor beta chains from one sample in a study of blood T cell repertoires in COVID-19. Some clones are missing from TCRdb's copy, which holds only in-frame ones; the method was immunoSEQ multiplex PCR. The sample carries approximately 250,000 clones, over 80% recorded once. The sample was PBMCs or T cells enriched from blood (not recorded which). The origin of the receptors is a woman in her thirties or forties who had been exposed to COVID-19. Each CDR3 is given with its conserved first and last residue. The order of the fields is D gene, V gene, clone size, J gene, CDR3 DNA, CDR3 protein. The D gene is left open where the match is weak. A clone size is listed for some rows: how often the clone was seen (once, few, many), or a class if it is expanded.

TRBD1	TRBV6-2/TRBV6-3	NA	TRBJ2-7	TGTGCCAGCAGTTGGAGCAGGGGGAACGAGCAGTACTTC	CASSWSRGNEQYF
TRBD2	TRBV11-3	NA	TRBJ2-3	TGTGCCAGCAGCGCAACCGGGACTAGCGGCACAGATACGCAGTATTTT	CASSATGTSGTDTQYF
NA	TRBV4-1	NA	TRBJ1-5	TGCGCCAGCAGCCAGGACTCCCCGGGACAAAATCAGCCCCAGCATTTT	CASSQDSPGQNQPQHF
TRBD2	TRBV6-5	NA	TRBJ2-3	TGTGCCAGCAGTTACTCACTAGCGCTGGGAGGGGATACGCAGTATTTT	CASSYSLALGGDTQYF
NA	TRBV11-2	NA	TRBJ1-1	TGTGCCAGCAGCGCCACAGGGTTGAGCACTGAAGCTTTCTTT	CASSATGLSTEAFF
TRBD1	TRBV27	NA	TRBJ1-1	TGTGCCAGCAGTTTAGTCGGCGTGGAGGGGGCAACTGAAGCTTTCTTT	CASSLVGVEGATEAFF
NA	TRBV27	NA	TRBJ1-1	TGTGCCAGCAGCCCCAGTGTCGGGGAAGGGAACACTGAAGCTTTCTTT	CASSPSVGEGNTEAFF
NA	TRBV7-3	NA	TRBJ1-1	TGTGCCAGCAGCTTAAACAGCGGCACTGAAGCTTTCTTT	CASSLNSGTEAFF
TRBD1	TRBV27	NA	TRBJ1-1	TGTGCCAGCAGACGGACAGGGGCTCGCACTGAAGCTTTCTTT	CASRRTGARTEAFF
NA	TRBV5-4	NA	TRBJ2-7	TGTGCCAGCAGCTCGGAAGGGACAGCGGGCGAGCAGTACTTC	CASSSEGTAGEQYF
NA	TRBV13	NA	TRBJ2-2	TGTGCCAGCAGCTCCCCGGGAGCGGCGAACACCGGGGAGCTGTTTTTT	CASSSPGAANTGELFF
TRBD1	TRBV28	NA	TRBJ1-2	TGTGCCGCTTCAGGGGGTGATAACTATGGCTACACCTTC	CAASGGDNYGYTF
TRBD1	TRBV9	NA	TRBJ2-1	TGTGCCAGCAGCGTACTTACAGGGGGTTCCTACAATGAGCAGTTCTTC	CASSVLTGGSYNEQFF
NA	TRBV18	NA	TRBJ1-1	TGTGCCAGCTCACCCCGACAGGAGGACACTGAAGCTTTCTTT	CASSPRQEDTEAFF
TRBD2	TRBV3-1/TRBV3-2	NA	TRBJ2-1	TGTGCCAGCAGCCAAGAAACCCTAGCGGGAGGTAGTGAGCAGTTCTTC	CASSQETLAGGSEQFF
NA	TRBV7-9	NA	TRBJ1-1	TGTGCCAGCAGTGGGGGCAGCATGAACACTGAAGCTTTCTTT	CASSGGSMNTEAFF
NA	TRBV7-2	NA	TRBJ1-5	TGTGCCAGCAGCTTAGCGCAGGCAGGCCGCAATCAGCCCCAGCATTTT	CASSLAQAGRNQPQHF
NA	TRBV7-3	few	TRBJ2-7	TGTGCCAGCAGCTTAACAGCCTCCTACGAGCAGTACTTC	CASSLTASYEQYF
NA	TRBV6-2/TRBV6-3	NA	TRBJ2-5	TGTGCCAGCAGTTTCCCGGAGACCCAGTACTTC	CASSFPETQYF
NA	TRBV28	NA	TRBJ1-6	TGTGCCAGCAGTTCGGTAAATTCACCCCTCCACTTT	CASSSVNSPLHF
TRBD1	TRBV6-2/TRBV6-3	once	TRBJ1-5	TGTGCCAGCAGTTATCTTCAGGGGGCCGGGCAGCCCCAGCATTTT	CASSYLQGAGQPQHF
NA	TRBV4-3	NA	TRBJ1-2	TGCGCCAGCAGCCGCGGAGGGACTGATGGCTACACCTTC	CASSRGGTDGYTF
TRBD1	TRBV7-9	NA	TRBJ1-4	TGTGCCAGCAGCTCGGGACAGGAGTATGAAAAACTGTTTTTT	CASSSGQEYEKLFF
TRBD1	TRBV5-1	NA	TRBJ2-1	TGCGCCACCGGACAGGGGGGGGACAATGAGCAGTTCTTC	CATGQGGDNEQFF
NA	TRBV4-3	NA	TRBJ1-4	TGCGCCAGCAGCCAAGACCCCCAGGGCAGGCTTTCGGAAAAACTGTTTTTT	CASSQDPQGRLSEKLFF
TRBD1	TRBV5-1	NA	TRBJ2-3	TGCGCCAGCAGCTTGGACCGGGACAGGATGGATTTT	CASSLDRDRMDF
TRBD1	TRBV18	NA	TRBJ2-1	TGTGCCAGTTCCGGGACAGAAGCATACAATGAGCAGTTCTTC	CASSGTEAYNEQFF
NA	TRBV5-4	NA	TRBJ2-3	TGTGCCAGCAGCTTGAGGGGGACCTCAGATACGCAGTATTTT	CASSLRGTSDTQYF
TRBD2	TRBV5-1	few	TRBJ2-2	TGCGCCAGCAGCGCAAGACTAGCTCAGGAAACCGGGGAGCTGTTTTTT	CASSARLAQETGELFF
NA	TRBV30	NA	TRBJ1-6	TGTGCCTGGAGTGTCACAGGGTATTCACCCCTCCACTTT	CAWSVTGYSPLHF
NA	TRBV7-8	NA	TRBJ2-7	TGTGCCAGCAGCTTAGCCCCTTCCCCCGAGCAGTACTTC	CASSLAPSPEQYF
NA	TRBV20-1	NA	TRBJ1-1	TGCAGTGCCTCACAGGTCGTGTGGGCTTTCTTT	CSASQVVWAFF
NA	TRBV28	NA	TRBJ1-4	TGTGCCAGCAGTTGGGGAGGGGAGGCTGAAAAACTGTTTTTT	CASSWGGEAEKLFF
NA	TRBV7-9	NA	TRBJ2-1	TGTGCCAGCAGCTCAATCTACAGGGAGTATAATCAGTACAATGAGCAGTTCTTC	CASSSIYREYNQYNEQFF
TRBD2	TRBV19	NA	TRBJ2-1	TGTGCCAGTAGTATCCGGGGGGAACTTTACAATGAGCAGTTCTTC	CASSIRGELYNEQFF
TRBD1	TRBV28	NA	TRBJ2-7	TGTGCCACGGAAATTTCCGGGACAGGGGGCTCGGGGGAGCAGTACTTC	CATEISGTGGSGEQYF